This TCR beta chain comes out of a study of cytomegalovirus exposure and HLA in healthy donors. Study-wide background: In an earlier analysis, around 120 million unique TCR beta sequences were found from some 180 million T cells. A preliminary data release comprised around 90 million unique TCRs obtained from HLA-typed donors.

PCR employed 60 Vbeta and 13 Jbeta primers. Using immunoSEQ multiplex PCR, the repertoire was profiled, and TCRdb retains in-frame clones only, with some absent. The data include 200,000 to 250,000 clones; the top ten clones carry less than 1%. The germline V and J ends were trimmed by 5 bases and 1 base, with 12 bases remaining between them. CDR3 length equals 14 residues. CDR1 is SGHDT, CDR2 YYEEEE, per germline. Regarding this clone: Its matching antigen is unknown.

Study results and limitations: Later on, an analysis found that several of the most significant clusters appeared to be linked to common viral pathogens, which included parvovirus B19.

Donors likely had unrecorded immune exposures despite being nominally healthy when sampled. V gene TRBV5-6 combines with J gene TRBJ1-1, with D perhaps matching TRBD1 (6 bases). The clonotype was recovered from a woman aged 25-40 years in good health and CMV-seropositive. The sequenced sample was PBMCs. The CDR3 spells CASRETGRNTEAFF. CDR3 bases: TGTGCCAGCAGGGAGACAGGTAGGAACACTGAAGCTTTCTTT.